Each of the 26 T cell receptor beta chains below was sequenced from the same sample in a study of cytomegalovirus exposure and HLA in healthy donors. Researchers ran the PCR with 60 Vbeta and 13 Jbeta primers. Clones were read by immunoSEQ multiplex PCR, and TCRdb kept only the in-frame ones, dropping some. This table has 150,000 to 200,000 clones, around 72% appearing once. Sequencing was performed on PBMCs. The receptors stem from a man between 50 and 59 years old in good health and CMV-seronegative.

The chain joins TRBV4-1 to TRBJ2-5; D possibly corresponds to TRBD2 (6 bases). Trimming stripped 1 base from V and 0 bases from J, with 15 bases between. This CDR3 is built from 17 residues. The germline V gene encodes CDR1 MGHRA and CDR2 YSYEKL. The chain's CDR3 is CASSQGGGRKYQETQYF. In DNA, the CDR3 is TGCGCCAGCAGCCAAGGGGGAGGCAGAAAGTACCAAGAGACCCAGTACTTC.

This chain connects TRBV9 to TRBJ1-2, with TRBD1 as a possible D gene (6 bases). The germline V and J ends were trimmed by 2 bases and 7 bases, with 15 bases remaining between them. Germline V gene lookup returns CDR1 SGDLS and CDR2 YYNGEE. This CDR3 region has 14 residues. The CDR3: CASSVGGARAGYTF. CDR3 nucleotides: TGTGCCAGCAGCGTGGGGGGGGCCCGGGCTGGCTACACCTTC.

J is TRBJ1-2 and V is TRBV5-4, with D perhaps TRBD1 (6 bases). Trimming removed 0 bases at V and 4 bases at J, with 13 bases between. Germline CDR1 reads SGHNT; CDR2 reads YYREEE (reference sequence). CDR3 length equals 15 residues. CDR3 nucleotides: TGTGCCAGCAGCTTGGTCAGGGGAATCTCCTATGGCTACACCTTC. This sequence encodes CASSLVRGISYGYTF.

The chain recombines TRBV6-5 with TRBJ1-5; the D is unclear. Per germline, CDR1 MNHEY and CDR2 SVGAGI. CDR3 size: 15 residues. Trimming took off 4 bases at V and 6 bases at J, with 16 bases between the two ends. CDR3 amino acids: CASSSTLGDGQPQHF. In DNA, the CDR3 is TGTGCCAGCAGTTCTACCCTCGGGGATGGTCAGCCCCAGCATTTT.

In this sample, this clone turned up a few times. The rearrangement links TRBV7-9 to TRBJ1-2; D gene ambiguous. The length of the CDR3 is 15 residues. V was clipped by 1 base and J by 8 bases, with 17 bases between them. Germline V gene data show CDR1 as SEHNR and CDR2 as FQNEAQ (reference sequence). CDR3 in amino acids: CASSLVAGGSYGYTF. The CDR3 DNA reads TGTGCCAGCAGCTTAGTGGCAGGAGGGTCGTACGGCTACACCTTC.

The chain has TRBV18 and TRBJ1-2; 9 bases fit TRBD1. This CDR3 has 14 amino acids. CDR1 is KGHSH, CDR2 LQKENI, per germline. The ends lost 5 bases at V and 4 bases at J; junction bases unmatched: 5. CDR3: CASSSQGAGYGYTF. As DNA, the CDR3 is TGTGCCAGCTCATCACAGGGGGCTGGCTATGGCTACACCTTC.

The genes are TRBV5-8 and TRBJ1-1, with D unclear. V dropped 4 bases and J dropped 6 bases, with 13 bases sitting between them. CDR1 is SGHTS and CDR2 is YDEGEE in the germline V gene. The CDR3 has 13 amino acids. The chain's CDR3 is CASSTELAAEAFF. Here the CDR3 DNA reads TGTGCCAGCAGCACCGAGCTAGCGGCTGAAGCTTTCTTT.

The genes are TRBV5-1 and TRBJ1-2; 8 nucleotides agree with TRBD1. J lost 0 bases, V lost 4 bases, and 8 bases had no gene match. Germline CDR1 reads SGHRS; CDR2 reads YFSETQ. The CDR3 is 16 residues long. CDR3 sequence: CASSKRTGKTNYGYTF. The CDR3 nucleotides are TGCGCCAGCAGCAAGAGGACAGGGAAGACTAACTATGGCTACACCTTC.

This chain joins TRBV12-5 and TRBJ2-5; 8 bases line up with TRBD1. The J call could be wrong; TRBJ2-7 is a better fit for the DNA end. CDR3 length: 15 residues. Germline CDR1 and CDR2: LGHNT and FRNRAP. CDR3 in DNA: TGTGCTAGTGGAACCGGGACAGGTCCAGGGGACGAGCAGTACTTC. Translating it yields CASGTGTGPGDEQYF.

The chain recombines TRBV9 with TRBJ2-3, with a weak D call TRBD1 (5 bases). Germline CDR1 reads SGDLS; CDR2 reads YYNGEE. This CDR3 comprises 14 residues. Trimming left V 0 bases short and J 5 bases short, with 10 bases between. CDR3 nucleotides: TGTGCCAGCAGCGTAGCGGCAGGGATAGATACGCAGTATTTT. It specifies CASSVAAGIDTQYF.

This clone was detected once. The chain couples TRBV18 to TRBJ2-7; D remains ambiguous. Trimming cost V 2 bases and J 1 base, with 6 bases left between them. The CDR3 runs 13 residues. Germline values: CDR1 KGHSH, CDR2 LQKENI. CDR3 bases: TGTGCCAGCTCACCAGCCCTATCCTACGAGCAGTACTTC. Residues: CASSPALSYEQYF.

In its sample, this clone was seen once. The V gene is TRBV11-1, the J gene TRBJ2-7; 9 bases align to TRBD1. Germline V gene lookup returns CDR1 SGHAT and CDR2 FQDESV (reference sequence). This CDR3 has 14 amino acids. Trimming removed 5 bases from V and 2 bases from J; junction bases left unmatched: 4. The CDR3 here is CASSPGQGPYEQYF. The CDR3, as DNA: TGTGCCAGCAGCCCAGGACAGGGGCCCTACGAGCAGTACTTC.

V and J are TRBV5-8 and TRBJ2-2; weak D call: TRBD2 (5 bases). The germline CDR1 and CDR2 sequences are SGHTS and YDEGEE. The CDR3 sequence is 14 residues long. V shed 4 bases and J shed 5 bases, with 12 bases lying between them. This CDR3 reads CASSPRGWTGELFF. DNA of the CDR3: TGTGCCAGCAGCCCCCGGGGATGGACCGGGGAGCTGTTTTTT.

The CDR3: CASSVDSNEKLFF. For the CDR3, the DNA is TGTGCCAGCAGCGTGGACAGCAATGAAAAACTGTTTTTT. V gene TRBV28 combines with J gene TRBJ1-4; TRBD1 might be the D (6 bases). CDR3 length equals 13 residues. Germline-derived CDR1 and CDR2 are MDHEN and SYDVKM. V was cut by 6 bases and J by 5 bases, with 10 bases left in between.

This clone has just one count. This chain connects TRBV2 to TRBJ1-5; D perhaps matches TRBD1 (6 bases). The V and J ends lost 4 bases and 3 bases respectively, with 19 bases between them. Germline-derived CDR1 and CDR2 are SNHLY and FYNNEI. The CDR3 consists of 17 residues. In DNA form, the CDR3 reads TGTGCCAGCAGTGGGTACCGGGCAGGGGTTACCAATCAGCCCCAGCATTTT. Its protein product is CASSGYRAGVTNQPQHF.

A few counts support this clone. This sequence joins TRBV1 and TRBJ2-6; the tabulated D call, TRBD2, remains unverified against the DNA. TRBV1 is deemed a pseudogene. This CDR3 has 16 amino acids. The CDR3 nucleotides are TGCACCATCCTTAGCGGGCAGCGGGGGGGGGCCAACGTCCTGACTTTC. Translated, it gives CTILSGQRGGANVLTF.

This chain joins TRBV27 and TRBJ2-7; D gene uncertain. Trimming took 3 bases from V and 2 from J, leaving 8 bases between them. Germline assignment: CDR1 MNHEY and CDR2 SMNVEV (reference sequence). The CDR3 contains 13 residues. CDR3 sequence: CASSFGPTYEQYF. The CDR3 DNA follows: TGTGCCAGCAGTTTTGGGCCAACCTACGAGCAGTACTTC.

This clone was seen once. V usage is TRBV28 and J usage is TRBJ2-1; 8 bases are shared with TRBD1. Germline loops: CDR1 MDHEN, CDR2 SYDVKM. The CDR3 loop spans 14 amino acids. The V gene end was trimmed by 6 bases and the J gene end by 1 base; junction bases not matched to a gene: 2. The DNA for the CDR3 is TGTGCCAGCAGCTGGGACAGGTCCTACAATGAGCAGTTCTTC. This translates into CASSWDRSYNEQFF.

This chain links TRBV6-5 with TRBJ2-5; D is perhaps TRBD2 (6 bases). Deletions cut 7 bases from V and 1 base from J, with 16 bases between. Germline values: CDR1 MNHEY, CDR2 SVGAGI. This CDR3 region has 15 residues. CDR3 DNA: TGTGCCAGCACCCAAGCGGCGGGGTTCCAAGAGACCCAGTACTTC. It codes for CASTQAAGFQETQYF.

This chain joins TRBV6-1 and TRBJ2-7; 7 positions agree with TRBD2. CDR1 and CDR2 (germline): MNHNS, SASEGT. The V and J ends lost 1 base and 5 bases, in that order; junction bases with no gene match: 5. CDR3 length: 14 residues. CDR3 sequence: CASSEGGRGDEQYF. For the CDR3, the DNA is TGTGCCAGCAGTGAAGGGGGTCGGGGGGACGAGCAGTACTTC.

The J gene is TRBJ1-2, the V gene TRBV7-2; 9 positions agree with TRBD1. This CDR3 region has 16 residues. V shed 1 base, J shed 0 bases, and the junction held 3 bases outside the gene matches. Per the germline V gene, CDR1 is SGHTA and CDR2 is FQGNSA. CDR3 sequence (DNA): TGTGCCAGCAGCTTAGGGGGACAGGGAGCTAACTATGGCTACACCTTC. It yields the protein CASSLGGQGANYGYTF. Variable domain in full (rest from reference TRBV7-2 and TRBJ1-2): GAGVSQSPSNKVTEKGKDVELRCDPISGHTALYWYRQSLGQGLEFLIYFQGNSAPDKSGLPSDRFSAERTGGSVSTLTIQRTQQEDSAVYLCASSLGGQGANYGYTFGSGTRLTVV.

This chain uses TRBV29-1 with TRBJ1-2; 7 bases fit TRBD1. CDR3 size: 13 residues. V was pared by 6 bases and J by 4 bases, with 8 bases of the junction left unmatched. Germline CDR1 SQVTM, CDR2 ANQGSEA. The CDR3 DNA reads as TGCAGCGTCGGAACAGGGGCGGCCTATGGCTACACCTTC. This codes for CSVGTGAAYGYTF.

CDR3 in amino acids: CASSVDPGANTGELFF. CDR3 sequence (DNA): TGTGCCAGCAGCGTAGATCCGGGGGCGAACACCGGGGAGCTGTTTTTT. The genes are TRBV9 and TRBJ2-2; D is possibly TRBD2 (6 bases). V lost 0 bases to trimming and J lost 0 bases, with 9 bases between them. The germline V gene encodes CDR1 SGDLS and CDR2 YYNGEE. The CDR3 has 16 amino acids. Full variable domain (outside the CDR3, taken from reference TRBV9 and TRBJ2-2): DSGVTQTPKHLITATGQRVTLRCSPRSGDLSVYWYQQSLDQGLQFLIQYYNGEERAKGNILERFSAQQFPDLHSELNLSSLELGDSALYFCASSVDPGANTGELFFGEGSRLTVL.

V and J are TRBV7-8 and TRBJ1-6; unclear D gene. The CDR3 covers 11 residues. The ends were cut back, 4 bases at V and 8 bases at J, with 3 bases in the middle. CDR1 SGHVS and CDR2 FQNEAQ come from the germline V gene. CDR3 loop: CASSSDSPLHF. In nucleotides, the CDR3 is TGTGCCAGCAGCTCGGATTCACCCCTCCACTTT.

J is TRBJ2-1 and V is TRBV4-1; possible D gene TRBD2, 5 bases. The CDR3 loop spans 16 amino acids. Deletions cut 0 bases from V and 2 bases from J, with 11 bases between. CDR1 MGHRA and CDR2 YSYEKL come from the germline V gene. The CDR3: CASSQDRRAPYNEQFF. Written as DNA, the CDR3 is TGCGCCAGCAGCCAAGATCGGCGGGCCCCCTACAATGAGCAGTTCTTC.

The sample holds a few counts of this clone. V usage is TRBV6-1 and J usage is TRBJ1-2; no definite D call. This CDR3 comprises 13 residues. Trimming stripped 2 bases from V and 2 bases from J, with 6 bases between. Looked up from germline, CDR1 is MNHNS and CDR2 is SASEGT. CDR3 coding DNA: TGTGCCAGCAGTGAAAACACGAACTATGGCTACACCTTC. It yields the protein CASSENTNYGYTF.